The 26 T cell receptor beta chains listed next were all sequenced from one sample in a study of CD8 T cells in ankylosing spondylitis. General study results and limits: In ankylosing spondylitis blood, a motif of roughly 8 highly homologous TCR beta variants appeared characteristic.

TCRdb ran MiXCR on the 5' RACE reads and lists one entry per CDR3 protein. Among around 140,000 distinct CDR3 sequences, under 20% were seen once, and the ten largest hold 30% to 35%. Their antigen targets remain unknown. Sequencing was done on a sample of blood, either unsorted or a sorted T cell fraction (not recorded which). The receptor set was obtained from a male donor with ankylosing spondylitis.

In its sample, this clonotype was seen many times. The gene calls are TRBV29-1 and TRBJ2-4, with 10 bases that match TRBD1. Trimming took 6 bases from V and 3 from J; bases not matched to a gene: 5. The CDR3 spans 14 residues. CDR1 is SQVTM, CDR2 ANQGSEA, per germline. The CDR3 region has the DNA TGCAGCGTACGGGGGACAGGGGTCAAAAACATTCAGTACTTC. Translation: CSVRGTGVKNIQYF.

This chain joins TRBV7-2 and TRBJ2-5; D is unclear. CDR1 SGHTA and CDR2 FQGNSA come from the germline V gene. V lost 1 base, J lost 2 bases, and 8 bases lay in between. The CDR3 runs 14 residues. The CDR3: CASSLVLKQETQYF. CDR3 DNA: TGTGCCAGCAGCTTAGTCCTGAAACAAGAGACCCAGTACTTC.

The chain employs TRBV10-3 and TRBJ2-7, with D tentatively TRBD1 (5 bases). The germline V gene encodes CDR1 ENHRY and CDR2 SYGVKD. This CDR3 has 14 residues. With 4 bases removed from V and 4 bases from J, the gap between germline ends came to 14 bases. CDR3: CAISGEPRGYEQYF. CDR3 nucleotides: TGTGCCATCAGTGGGGAACCTAGGGGATACGAGCAGTACTTC.

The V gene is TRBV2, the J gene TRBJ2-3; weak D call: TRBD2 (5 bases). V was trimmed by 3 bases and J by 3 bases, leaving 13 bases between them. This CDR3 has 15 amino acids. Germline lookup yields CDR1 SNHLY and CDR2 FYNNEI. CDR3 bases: TGTGCCAGCAGTGATGAGCTAGCCGGGACAGATACGCAGTATTTT. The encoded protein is CASSDELAGTDTQYF.

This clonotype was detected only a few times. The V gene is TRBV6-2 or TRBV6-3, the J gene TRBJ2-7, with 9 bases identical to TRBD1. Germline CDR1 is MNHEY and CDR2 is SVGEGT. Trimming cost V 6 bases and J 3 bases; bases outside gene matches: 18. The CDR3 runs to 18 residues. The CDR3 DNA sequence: TGTGCCAGCAGAACCCACTTATCCGGGACAGGGATAAACTACGAGCAGTACTTC. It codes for CASRTHLSGTGINYEQYF.

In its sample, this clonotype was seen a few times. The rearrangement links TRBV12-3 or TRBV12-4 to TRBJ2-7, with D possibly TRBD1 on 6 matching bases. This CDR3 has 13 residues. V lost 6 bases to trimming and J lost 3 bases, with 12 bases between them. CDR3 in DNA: TGTGCCAGCAGCAACAGGGCGTTCTACGAGCAGTACTTC. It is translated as CASSNRAFYEQYF.

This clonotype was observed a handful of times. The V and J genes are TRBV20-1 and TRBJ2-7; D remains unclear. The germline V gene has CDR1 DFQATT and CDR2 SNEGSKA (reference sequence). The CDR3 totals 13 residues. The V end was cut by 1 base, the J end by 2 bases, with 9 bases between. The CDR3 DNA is TGCAGTGCTAGAGCCGTTTCCGCCTACGAGCAGTACTTC. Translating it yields CSARAVSAYEQYF.

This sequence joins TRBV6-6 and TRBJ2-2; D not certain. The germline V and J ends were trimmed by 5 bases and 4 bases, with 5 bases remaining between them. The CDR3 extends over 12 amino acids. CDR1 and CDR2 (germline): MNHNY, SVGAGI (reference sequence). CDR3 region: CASSDLTGELFF. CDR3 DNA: TGTGCCAGCAGTGACCTCACCGGGGAGCTGTTTTTT.

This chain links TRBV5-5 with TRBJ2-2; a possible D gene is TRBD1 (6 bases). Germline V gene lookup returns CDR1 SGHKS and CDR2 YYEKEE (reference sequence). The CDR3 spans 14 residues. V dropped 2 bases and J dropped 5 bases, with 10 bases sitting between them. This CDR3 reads CASSFRGSTGELFF. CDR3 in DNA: TGTGCCAGCAGCTTCAGGGGTTCGACCGGGGAGCTGTTTTTT.

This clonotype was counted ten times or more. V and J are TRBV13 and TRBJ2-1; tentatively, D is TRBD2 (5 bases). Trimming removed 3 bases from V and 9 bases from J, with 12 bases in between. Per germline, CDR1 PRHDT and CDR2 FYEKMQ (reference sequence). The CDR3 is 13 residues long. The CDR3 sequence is CASSFRLAGEQFF. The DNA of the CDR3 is TGTGCCAGCAGCTTTAGGCTAGCCGGTGAGCAGTTCTTC.

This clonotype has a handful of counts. The CDR3 loop reads CASSRVPSTGELFF. The DNA for the CDR3 is TGTGCCAGCAGTCGGGTTCCATCCACCGGGGAGCTGTTTTTT. J is TRBJ2-2 and V is TRBV7-9, with D uncertain. Trimming removed 6 bases at V and 4 bases at J, with 12 bases between. Germline CDR1 SEHNR, CDR2 FQNEAQ (reference sequence). The CDR3 totals 14 residues.

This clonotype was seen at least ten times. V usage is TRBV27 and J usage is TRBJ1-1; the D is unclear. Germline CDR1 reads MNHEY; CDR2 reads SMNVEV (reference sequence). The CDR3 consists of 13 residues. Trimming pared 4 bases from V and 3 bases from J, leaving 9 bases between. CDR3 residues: CASSSGSDTEAFF. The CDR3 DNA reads TGTGCCAGCAGTTCAGGTTCCGACACTGAAGCTTTCTTT.

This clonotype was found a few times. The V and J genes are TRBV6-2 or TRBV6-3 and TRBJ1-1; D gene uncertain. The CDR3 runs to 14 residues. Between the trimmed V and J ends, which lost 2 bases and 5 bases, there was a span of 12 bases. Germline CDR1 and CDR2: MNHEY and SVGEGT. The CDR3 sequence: CASSYPPEQTEAFF. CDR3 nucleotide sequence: TGTGCCAGCAGTTACCCTCCCGAACAAACTGAAGCTTTCTTT.

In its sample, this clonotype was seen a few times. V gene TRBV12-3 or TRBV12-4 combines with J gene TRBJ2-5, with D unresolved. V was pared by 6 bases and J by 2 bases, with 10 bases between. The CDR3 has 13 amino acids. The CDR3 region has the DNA TGTGCCAGCAGAGACGGCCTGCAAGAGACCCAGTACTTC. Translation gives CASRDGLQETQYF.

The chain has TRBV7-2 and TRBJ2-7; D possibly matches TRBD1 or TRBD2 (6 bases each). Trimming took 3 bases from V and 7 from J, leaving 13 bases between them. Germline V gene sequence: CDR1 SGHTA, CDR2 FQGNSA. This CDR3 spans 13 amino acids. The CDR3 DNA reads TGTGCCAGCAGCTTCCCGGGGGCGCGGGAGCAGTACTTC. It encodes CASSFPGAREQYF.

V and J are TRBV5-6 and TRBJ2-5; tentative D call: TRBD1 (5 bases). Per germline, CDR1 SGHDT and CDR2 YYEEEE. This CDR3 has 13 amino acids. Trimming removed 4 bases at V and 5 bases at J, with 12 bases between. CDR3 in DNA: TGTGCCAGCAGCCTCAGGGCTGGGGAGACCCAGTACTTC. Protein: CASSLRAGETQYF.

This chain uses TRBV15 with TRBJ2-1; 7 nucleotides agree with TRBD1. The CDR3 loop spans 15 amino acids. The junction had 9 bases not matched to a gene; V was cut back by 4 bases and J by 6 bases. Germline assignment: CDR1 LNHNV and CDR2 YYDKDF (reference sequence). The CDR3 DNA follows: TGTGCCACCAGCACTCACGACAGGGAACCCAATGAGCAGTTCTTC. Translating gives CATSTHDREPNEQFF.

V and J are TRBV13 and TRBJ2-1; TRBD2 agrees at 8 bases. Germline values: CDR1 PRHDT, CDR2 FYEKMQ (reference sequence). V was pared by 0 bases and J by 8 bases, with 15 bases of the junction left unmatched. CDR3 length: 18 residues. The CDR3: CASSLGTSPSGSTHEQFF. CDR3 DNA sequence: TGTGCCAGCAGCTTAGGAACCTCTCCCAGCGGGAGTACCCATGAGCAGTTCTTC.

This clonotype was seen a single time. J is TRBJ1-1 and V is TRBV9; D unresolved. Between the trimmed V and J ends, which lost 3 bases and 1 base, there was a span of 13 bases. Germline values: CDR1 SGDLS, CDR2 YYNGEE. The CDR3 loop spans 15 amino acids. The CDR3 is CASSASGGANTEAFF. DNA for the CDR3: TGTGCCAGCAGCGCCTCCGGCGGAGCGAACACTGAAGCTTTCTTT.

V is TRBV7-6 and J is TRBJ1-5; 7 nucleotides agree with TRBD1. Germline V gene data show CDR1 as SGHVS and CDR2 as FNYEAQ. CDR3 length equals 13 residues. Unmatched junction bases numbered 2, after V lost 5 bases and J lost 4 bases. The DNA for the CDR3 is TGTGCCAGCAGCGCGGGACAGAATCAGCCCCAGCATTTT. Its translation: CASSAGQNQPQHF.

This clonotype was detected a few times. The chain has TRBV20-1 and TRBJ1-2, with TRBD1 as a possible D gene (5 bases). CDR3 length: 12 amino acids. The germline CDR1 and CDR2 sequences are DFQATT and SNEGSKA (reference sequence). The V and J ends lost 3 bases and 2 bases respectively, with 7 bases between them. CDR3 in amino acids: CSASWGNYGYTF. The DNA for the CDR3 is TGCAGTGCTAGCTGGGGGAACTATGGCTACACCTTC.

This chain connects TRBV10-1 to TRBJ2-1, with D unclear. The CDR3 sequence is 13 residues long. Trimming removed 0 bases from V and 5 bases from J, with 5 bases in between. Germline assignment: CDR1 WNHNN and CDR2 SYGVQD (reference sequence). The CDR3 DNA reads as TGCGCCAGCAGTGAGTCGGTACACAATGAGCAGTTCTTC. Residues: CASSESVHNEQFF.

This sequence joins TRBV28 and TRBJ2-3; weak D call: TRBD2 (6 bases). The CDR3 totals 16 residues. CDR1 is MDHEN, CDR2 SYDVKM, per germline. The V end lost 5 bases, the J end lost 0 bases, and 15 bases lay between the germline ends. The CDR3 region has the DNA TGTGCCAGCAGTCCCCGTTGGGGGGAGAGCACAGATACGCAGTATTTT. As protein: CASSPRWGESTDTQYF.

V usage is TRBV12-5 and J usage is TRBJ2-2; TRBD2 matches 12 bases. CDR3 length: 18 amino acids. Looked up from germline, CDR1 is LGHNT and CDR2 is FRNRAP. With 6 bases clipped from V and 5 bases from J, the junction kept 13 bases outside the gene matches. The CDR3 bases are TGTGCTAGTGGCCTCTCGACCGGACTAGCGGGACGTACCGGGGAGCTGTTTTTT. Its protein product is CASGLSTGLAGRTGELFF. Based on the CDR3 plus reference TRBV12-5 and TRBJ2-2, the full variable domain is DARVTQTPRHKVTEMGQEVTMRCQPILGHNTVFWYRQTMMQGLELLAYFRNRAPLDDSGMPKDRFSAEMPDATLATLKIQPSEPRDSAVYFCASGLSTGLAGRTGELFFGEGSRLTVL.

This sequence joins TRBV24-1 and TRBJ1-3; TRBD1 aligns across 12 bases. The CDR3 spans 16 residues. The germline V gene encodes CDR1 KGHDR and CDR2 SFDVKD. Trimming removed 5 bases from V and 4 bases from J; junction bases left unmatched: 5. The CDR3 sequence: CATSGRGQGAGNTIYF. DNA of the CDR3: TGTGCCACCAGTGGAAGGGGACAGGGGGCCGGAAACACCATATATTTT.

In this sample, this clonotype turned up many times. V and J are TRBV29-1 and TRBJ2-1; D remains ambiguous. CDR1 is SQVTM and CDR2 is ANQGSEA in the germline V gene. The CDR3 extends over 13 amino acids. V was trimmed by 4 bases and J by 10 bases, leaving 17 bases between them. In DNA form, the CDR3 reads TGCAGCGTTGCCGGTTCCACCCTGGGAGAGCAGTTCTTC. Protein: CSVAGSTLGEQFF.